This T cell receptor (beta chain) is drawn from a study of chemoradiotherapy in HPV16-positive cancers. Study as a whole: Functional T-cell assays on a couple of HPV16-positive patients' cells defined candidate HPV-specific clones and common TCR motifs.

Overall study results and limits: Candidate HPV-specific clones and E7-related TCR motifs grew in tumor during treatment. Functional assays defining HPV-specific T cells used only a couple of HPV16-positive patients.

To note about this clone: The target antigen is unknown.

Repeated repertoire sampling spanned the course of chemoradiotherapy. The CDR3 has 14 amino acids. Germline CDR1 MDHEN, CDR2 SYDVKM. Trimming took 5 bases from V and 6 from J, leaving 14 bases between them. Repertoires were generated with immunoSEQ multiplex PCR, while TCRdb's copy carries only in-frame clones and drops some. The sample shows about 15,000 clones, 88% of them seen only once. This sequence joins TRBV28 and TRBJ1-5; possibly TRBD1 for D (6 bases). The material sequenced was blood, taken from a patient who underwent chemoradiotherapy. The clonotype originates from a human donor with HPV-associated anogenital cancer. The CDR3 DNA follows: TGTGCCAGCAGTCTTACAGGGAAACTTCAGCCCCAGCATTTT. This encodes CASSLTGKLQPQHF.